A single sample is the source of the 27 T cell receptor beta chains below, sequenced in a study of blood T cell repertoires in COVID-19. Sequencing was performed with immunoSEQ multiplex PCR; in TCRdb, only in-frame clones are kept and a portion is missing. The sample has under 170,000 clones, about 86% seen once. The specimen sequenced was peripheral blood. Every receptor here comes from a man between 70 and 80 years old with acute or convalescent COVID-19.

The chain links TRBV7-2 to TRBJ1-5; possibly TRBD1 for D (5 bases). There are 15 residues in the CDR3. Germline CDR1 SGHTA, CDR2 FQGNSA. Trimming removed 2 bases at V and 2 bases at J, with 10 bases between. The CDR3 protein is CASSLLGGGNQPQHF. In DNA form, the CDR3 reads TGTGCCAGCAGCTTACTGGGGGGTGGCAATCAGCCCCAGCATTTT.

This clone showed up just once. J is TRBJ1-1 and V is TRBV19; D may be TRBD1 (6 bases). Germline V gene data show CDR1 as LNHDA and CDR2 as SQIVND (reference sequence). The V end was cut by 3 bases, the J end by 4 bases, with 15 bases between. The CDR3 runs 15 residues. The DNA for the CDR3 is TGTGCCAGTAGTATCAATCCAGGGGTAGGCACTGAAGCTTTCTTT. It encodes CASSINPGVGTEAFF.

The chain employs TRBV3-1 (or the pseudogene TRBV3-2) and TRBJ1-1; 7 bases are shared with TRBD1. Germline V gene data show CDR1 as LGHDT and CDR2 as YNNKEL (reference sequence). Losses at the gene ends were 5 bases for V and 5 bases for J; bases not matched to a gene: 2. CDR3 length: 12 residues. CDR3 in DNA: TGTGCCAGCAGCAACAGGGGTACTGAAGCTTTCTTT. Translated, it gives CASSNRGTEAFF.

The CDR3: CAIRTEINEQFF. As DNA, the CDR3 is TGTGCCATCAGGACAGAAATCAATGAGCAGTTCTTC. The chain has TRBV10-3 and TRBJ2-1; maybe TRBD1 (5 bases). The V end was cut by 6 bases, the J end by 6 bases, with 9 bases between. Germline V gene lookup returns CDR1 ENHRY and CDR2 SYGVKD. The CDR3 loop spans 12 amino acids.

The chain joins TRBV5-1 to TRBJ2-7; TRBD2 matches at 10 bases. Per the germline V gene, CDR1 is SGHRS and CDR2 is YFSETQ. The CDR3 is made up of 14 amino acids. Unmatched junction bases numbered 7, after V lost 4 bases and J lost 6 bases. CDR3 in DNA: TGCGCCAGCAGCGAAGGCCTAGCGGGAGCCGAGCAGTACTTC. Its translation is CASSEGLAGAEQYF.

The chain joins TRBV7-3 to TRBJ2-2; 8 nucleotides match TRBD1. With 2 bases clipped from V and 5 bases from J, the junction kept 7 bases outside the gene matches. Germline V lookup: CDR1 SGHTA, CDR2 FQGTGA. The CDR3 contains 16 residues. This chain's CDR3 is CASSLQGAGNTGELFF. The CDR3 DNA reads TGTGCCAGCAGCTTACAGGGGGCGGGTAATACCGGGGAGCTGTTTTTT.

The chain employs TRBV4-2 and TRBJ2-6; 12 nucleotides align to TRBD2. CDR1 LGHNA and CDR2 YNFKEQ come from the germline V gene. The ends lost 1 base at V and 1 base at J; junction bases unmatched: 5. The CDR3 sequence is 19 residues long. The CDR3 region has the DNA TGTGCCAGCAGCCAAGTGACTAGCGGGGGAAAATCTGGGGCCAACGTCCTGACTTTC. The encoded protein is CASSQVTSGGKSGANVLTF.

The genes are TRBV7-2 and TRBJ2-7; 11 positions match TRBD2. Germline-derived CDR1 and CDR2 are SGHTA and FQGNSA. The ends lost 5 bases at V and 2 bases at J; junction bases unmatched: 8. The CDR3 runs 16 residues. This chain's CDR3 is CASSPGVAGGPYEQYF. The CDR3 DNA sequence: TGTGCCAGCAGCCCTGGGGTAGCGGGAGGGCCCTACGAGCAGTACTTC.

This chain uses TRBV4-3 with TRBJ1-2; TRBD1 might be the D (6 bases). The CDR3 spans 15 residues. V was shortened by 1 base and J by 2 bases, with 11 bases between the two germline ends. In germline, CDR1 is LGHNA, CDR2 YSLEER. The CDR3 sequence is CASSQVLRGNYGYTF. CDR3 bases: TGCGCCAGCAGCCAAGTTCTCAGGGGAAACTATGGCTACACCTTC.

The chain combines TRBV5-1 with TRBJ2-3, with 8 bases identical to TRBD1. Germline-derived CDR1 and CDR2 are SGHRS and YFSETQ. V lost 3 bases, J lost 4 bases, and 7 bases stayed unmatched. CDR3 length: 15 amino acids. The CDR3 protein is CASSSLDREADTQYF. CDR3 nucleotide sequence: TGCGCCAGCAGCTCCCTGGACAGGGAGGCAGATACGCAGTATTTT.

The chain combines TRBV28 with TRBJ2-7, with 7 bases fitting TRBD1. V lost 6 bases and J lost 2; bases outside the gene matches: 1. This CDR3 has 12 amino acids. Germline V CDR1 and CDR2: MDHEN, SYDVKM. The CDR3 sequence is CASRTGAYEQYF. In DNA, the CDR3 is TGTGCCAGCAGAACAGGGGCCTACGAGCAGTACTTC. Full variable domain (missing parts from reference TRBV28 and TRBJ2-7): DVKVTQSSRYLVKRTGEKVFLECVQDMDHENMFWYRQDPGLGLRLIYFSYDVKMKEKGDIPEGYSVSREKKERFSLILESASTNQTSMYLCASRTGAYEQYFGPGTRLTVT.

This rearrangement joins TRBV3-1 (or the pseudogene TRBV3-2) to TRBJ2-1; 9 bases fit TRBD2. The J segment lost 9 bases and the V segment lost 2 bases, leaving 5 bases of the junction unmatched. The CDR3 runs 14 residues. Germline V gene lookup returns CDR1 LGHDT and CDR2 YNNKEL (reference sequence). CDR3 protein: CASSQLASGTEQFF. The CDR3 nucleotides read TGTGCCAGCAGCCAATTGGCTAGCGGGACTGAGCAGTTCTTC.

The chain couples TRBV2 to TRBJ1-3, with 7 bases lining up with TRBD1. Germline-derived CDR1 and CDR2 are SNHLY and FYNNEI. V was clipped by 8 bases and J by 3 bases; unmatched bases: 4. This CDR3 is built from 13 residues. Written as DNA, the CDR3 is TGTGCCAGCTTCAGGGGGGATGGAAACACCATATATTTT. This gives the protein CASFRGDGNTIYF.

This chain connects TRBV30 to TRBJ2-1, with D uncertain. V dropped 2 bases and J dropped 4 bases, with 6 bases sitting between them. The germline V gene has CDR1 GTSNPN and CDR2 SVGIG (reference sequence). The CDR3 extends over 12 amino acids. For the CDR3, the DNA is TGTGCCTGGAGTCCCCGGTACAATGAGCAGTTCTTC. This translates into CAWSPRYNEQFF.

The chain joins TRBV9 to TRBJ2-7, with D perhaps matching TRBD2 (5 bases). CDR1 SGDLS and CDR2 YYNGEE come from the germline V gene. CDR3 length: 15 amino acids. Trimming took off 0 bases at V and 0 bases at J, with 10 bases between the two ends. CDR3 residues: CASSVAPGSSYEQYF. In DNA form, the CDR3 reads TGTGCCAGCAGCGTAGCCCCGGGGAGCTCCTACGAGCAGTACTTC.

The rearrangement links TRBV5-6 to TRBJ1-2; D is unclear. This CDR3 comprises 14 residues. Trimming shortened V by 0 bases and J by 2 bases, and 8 bases separated the two germline ends. CDR1 SGHDT and CDR2 YYEEEE come from the germline V gene. CDR3 in amino acids: CASSLVRENYGYTF. The CDR3 bases are TGTGCCAGCAGCTTGGTTAGGGAGAACTATGGCTACACCTTC.

The chain recombines TRBV19 with TRBJ2-1; weak D call: TRBD2 (6 bases). The V and J ends lost 6 bases and 0 bases respectively, with 12 bases between them. Germline V CDR1 and CDR2: LNHDA, SQIVND (reference sequence). This CDR3 is built from 15 residues. The CDR3 here is CASRLGGPSYNEQFF. CDR3 nucleotide sequence: TGTGCCAGTAGGCTAGGAGGGCCCTCCTACAATGAGCAGTTCTTC.

The chain joins TRBV18 to TRBJ1-6; D is perhaps TRBD1 (5 bases). The CDR3 extends over 15 amino acids. CDR1 is KGHSH, CDR2 LQKENI, per germline. V shed 1 base and J shed 5 bases, with 9 bases lying between them. The chain's CDR3 is CASSPLGQDNSPLHF. CDR3 bases: TGTGCCAGCTCACCACTAGGACAAGATAATTCACCCCTCCACTTT.

This CDR3 reads CASSPSQGADEKLFF. The DNA for the CDR3 is TGTGCCAGCTCACCAAGTCAGGGGGCAGATGAAAAACTGTTTTTT. The V and J genes are TRBV18 and TRBJ1-4, with 8 nucleotides matching TRBD1. With V trimmed by 2 bases and J by 6 bases, 5 bases remained unmatched. Germline CDR1 and CDR2: KGHSH and LQKENI. This CDR3 has 15 residues.

This chain joins TRBV7-3 and TRBJ2-1; possibly TRBD1 for D (6 bases). V was trimmed by 5 bases and J by 10 bases, leaving 21 bases between them. The CDR3 length is 15 residues. Germline assignment: CDR1 SGHTA and CDR2 FQGTGA. The DNA for the CDR3 is TGTGCCAGCAGCCCAAGCGGTTTTCCAGGGGAGGAGCAGTTCTTC. Amino acids: CASSPSGFPGEEQFF.

V is TRBV5-1 and J is TRBJ2-3; 7 nucleotides match TRBD2. Germline lookup yields CDR1 SGHRS and CDR2 YFSETQ. With V trimmed by 0 bases and J by 0 bases, 4 bases remained unmatched. This CDR3 has 16 residues. The CDR3 DNA is TGCGCCAGCAGCTTGGCGCTAGCGGCTAGCACAGATACGCAGTATTTT. Translating it yields CASSLALAASTDTQYF.

This chain connects TRBV11-2 to TRBJ2-1; 9 nucleotides agree with TRBD2. This CDR3 has 15 residues. V shed 5 bases, J shed 4 bases, and the junction held 6 bases outside the gene matches. CDR1 and CDR2 (germline): SGHAT, FQNNGV. CDR3 sequence (DNA): TGTGCCAGCAGCCACTTGCGGGGGGGGTACAATGAGCAGTTCTTC. Amino acids: CASSHLRGGYNEQFF. Variable domain in full (rest from reference TRBV11-2 and TRBJ2-1): EAGVAQSPRYKIIEKRQSVAFWCNPISGHATLYWYQQILGQGPKLLIQFQNNGVVDDSQLPKDRFSAERLKGVDSTLKIQPAKLEDSAVYLCASSHLRGGYNEQFFGPGTRLTVL.

V is TRBV11-2 and J is TRBJ2-7, with 9 bases that match TRBD1. Germline values: CDR1 SGHAT, CDR2 FQNNGV. CDR3 length: 15 residues. The V gene end was trimmed by 5 bases and the J gene end by 5 bases; junction bases not matched to a gene: 10. CDR3 coding DNA: TGTGCCAGCAGCCTTAACGAAAACAGGGGGCACGAGCAGTACTTC. Translation: CASSLNENRGHEQYF.

The rearrangement links TRBV4-3 to TRBJ2-5; D call uncertain. The length of the CDR3 is 15 residues. V was shortened by 2 bases and J by 2 bases, with 12 bases between the two germline ends. CDR1 is LGHNA and CDR2 is YSLEER in the germline V gene. The CDR3 loop is CASSQRSGSQETQYF. The DNA of the CDR3 is TGCGCCAGCAGCCAACGGTCCGGGTCACAAGAGACCCAGTACTTC.

This chain uses TRBV2 with TRBJ2-1, with 8 bases that match TRBD2. The CDR3 consists of 14 residues. Germline V gene lookup returns CDR1 SNHLY and CDR2 FYNNEI. V gave up 7 bases and J gave up 9 bases; unmatched junction bases: 11. The CDR3, as DNA: TGTGCCAGCAAAGGCGGGAGGAACCCGGGTGAGCAGTTCTTC. Its protein is CASKGGRNPGEQFF. Looking up the rest from reference TRBV2 and TRBJ2-1 gives the full variable domain: EPEVTQTPSHQVTQMGQEVILRCVPISNHLYFYWYRQILGQKVEFLVSFYNNEISEKSEIFDDQFSVERPDGSNFTLKIRSTKLEDSAMYFCASKGGRNPGEQFFGPGTRLTVL.

This clone came up once. This chain joins TRBV7-8 and TRBJ2-1; no clear D gene. Trimming pared 7 bases from V and 7 bases from J, leaving 11 bases between. Per the germline V gene, CDR1 is SGHVS and CDR2 is FQNEAQ. CDR3 length: 12 amino acids. In DNA, the CDR3 is TGTGCCAGCACCCCCCTCGGTAATGAGCAGTTCTTC. This codes for CASTPLGNEQFF.

The chain employs TRBV9 and TRBJ1-6; D unclear. V was cut by 0 bases and J by 4 bases, with 8 bases left in between. This CDR3 is built from 15 residues. From germline, CDR1 is SGDLS and CDR2 YYNGEE. CDR3 sequence reads: CASSVGPGYNSPLHF. The CDR3, as DNA: TGTGCCAGCAGCGTAGGTCCAGGTTATAATTCACCCCTCCACTTT.